The 9 T cell receptor beta chains reported below all come from one sample, sequenced in a study of shared clonotypes between healthy human individuals. Libraries were prepared by immunoSEQ multiplex PCR; TCRdb keeps only in-frame clonotypes and omits some of them. Found here are under 850,000 clones, about two thirds of them singletons; the top ten hold approximately 1.8%. Sample: memory CD4+ T cells sorted from blood. Indicated subset: CD45RA-negative fraction. These receptors all come from a woman in her thirties in good health.

This clone was observed once. This chain links TRBV7-8 with TRBJ2-1; 9 nucleotides align to TRBD1. The germline V gene has CDR1 SGHVS and CDR2 FQNEAQ. The CDR3 has 16 amino acids. Germline trimming cut 5 bases from V and 9 bases from J; bases unmatched to any gene: 14. CDR3 in DNA: TGTGCCAGCAGCCAGCCGCGACGGGACAGGGAACGTGAGCAGTTCTTC. Encoded protein: CASSQPRRDREREQFF.

The chain is built from TRBV30 and TRBJ2-5; 7 bases line up with TRBD2. The tail of the sequence fits TRBJ2-7 better, so the J call may be wrong. CDR3 length: 15 amino acids. Looked up from germline, CDR1 is GTSNPN and CDR2 is SVGIG (reference sequence). Written as DNA, the CDR3 is TGTGCCTGGGCCCCTCTAGCGGTGAGCTCCTACGAGCAGTACTTC. Encoded protein: CAWAPLAVSSYEQYF.

The rearrangement links TRBV7-8 to TRBJ1-4, with D perhaps TRBD1 (5 bases). The CDR3 spans 15 residues. The germline CDR1 and CDR2 sequences are SGHVS and FQNEAQ. Trimming removed 1 base at V and 4 bases at J, with 10 bases between. The CDR3 here is CASSLETAYNEKLFF. The DNA of the CDR3 is TGTGCCAGCAGCTTAGAGACAGCCTATAATGAAAAACTGTTTTTT.

The chain joins TRBV2 to TRBJ2-3; the match to TRBD1 covers 7 bases. Looked up from germline, CDR1 is SNHLY and CDR2 is FYNNEI. J was trimmed by 1 base and V by 6 bases; bases with no gene match: 7. CDR3 length: 15 amino acids. The CDR3, as DNA: TGTGCCAGCAGAGAAAGGGGGCGAGGCACAGATACGCAGTATTTT. This gives the protein CASRERGRGTDTQYF.

This chain links TRBV28 with TRBJ2-7; 10 nucleotides line up with TRBD2. This CDR3 has 17 residues. Trimming cost V 4 bases and J 2 bases; bases outside gene matches: 11. Germline CDR1 is MDHEN and CDR2 is SYDVKM. CDR3 bases: TGTGCCAGCAGTTACCGCCTAATAGCGGGAGGAACCTACGAGCAGTACTTC. Amino acids: CASSYRLIAGGTYEQYF. Filled out from reference TRBV28 and TRBJ2-7, the complete variable domain reads DVKVTQSSRYLVKRTGEKVFLECVQDMDHENMFWYRQDPGLGLRLIYFSYDVKMKEKGDIPEGYSVSREKKERFSLILESASTNQTSMYLCASSYRLIAGGTYEQYFGPGTRLTVT.

The chain employs TRBV4-2 and TRBJ2-1, with unresolved D. The CDR3 totals 13 residues. Looked up from germline, CDR1 is LGHNA and CDR2 is YNFKEQ. Between the trimmed V and J ends, which lost 4 bases and 7 bases, there was a span of 11 bases. The CDR3 nucleotides are TGTGCCAGCAGCCCTGACGCCCCGAATGAGCAGTTCTTC. This sequence encodes CASSPDAPNEQFF.

This CDR3 reads CASSPNPTSGRAGMRNEQYF. CDR3 nucleotides: TGTGCCAGCAGCCCCAACCCGACTAGCGGGAGGGCCGGGATGAGAAACGAGCAGTACTTC. This chain uses TRBV13 with TRBJ2-7; 14 bases line up with TRBD2. V lost 5 bases, J lost 5 bases, and 20 bases stayed unmatched. This CDR3 has 20 residues. Germline CDR1 PRHDT, CDR2 FYEKMQ (reference sequence).

The chain uses TRBV7-9 and TRBJ2-3; D ambiguous. V lost 5 bases and J lost 1, with 10 bases in between. CDR3 length: 14 residues. Germline V CDR1 and CDR2: SEHNR, FQNEAQ (reference sequence). Here the CDR3 reads CASSPDKRTDTQYF. Written as DNA, the CDR3 is TGTGCCAGCAGCCCCGACAAACGCACAGATACGCAGTATTTT.

This chain uses TRBV2 with TRBJ1-3; D unclear. The CDR3 sequence is 14 residues long. Deletions cut 4 bases from V and 0 bases from J, with 7 bases between. The germline CDR1 and CDR2 sequences are SNHLY and FYNNEI. The CDR3 here is CASSVRTSGNTIYF. The CDR3 region has the DNA TGTGCCAGCAGTGTGCGTACCTCTGGAAACACCATATATTTT.